The next 22 T cell receptor beta chains were all read from a single sample in a study of cytomegalovirus exposure and HLA in healthy donors. Amplification used 60 Vbeta primers and 13 Jbeta primers. Using immunoSEQ multiplex PCR, the repertoire was profiled, and TCRdb retains in-frame clones only, with some absent. There are 180,000 or so clones in the sample; 80% to 90% occur only once, and roughly 8.8% lies in the top ten. The sequencing sample was made of PBMCs. The receptors here all came from a man aged 18 to 29 in good health and CMV-seropositive.

This clone was recorded once. The chain joins TRBV5-1 to TRBJ2-7; 8 bases fit TRBD1. The germline V gene encodes CDR1 SGHRS and CDR2 YFSETQ. The length of the CDR3 is 15 residues. Losses at the gene ends were 4 bases for V and 1 base for J; bases not matched to a gene: 7. CDR3 sequence (DNA): TGCGCCAGCAGCGGGACAGGTTTGGCTTCCTACGAGCAGTACTTC. Encoded protein: CASSGTGLASYEQYF.

With regard to this clone: A read error is likely, as this CDR3 ends without the conserved phenylalanine or tryptophan. The J gene is TRBJ2-3, the V gene TRBV14; D ambiguous. Germline assignment: CDR1 SGHDN and CDR2 FVKESK. V was clipped by 1 base and J by 3 bases, with 8 bases between them. This CDR3 comprises 14 residues. The CDR3 is CASSQGQRTDTQYS. The CDR3 nucleotides read TGTGCCAGCAGCCAAGGTCAGAGGACAGATACGCAGTATTCT.

The genes are TRBV20-1 and TRBJ1-2; D unresolved. Trimming removed 6 bases from V and 5 bases from J, with 10 bases in between. The CDR3 loop spans 11 amino acids. Germline V gene data show CDR1 as DFQATT and CDR2 as SNEGSKA (reference sequence). CDR3 nucleotides: TGCAGTGCAGACGGGGTGTATGGCTACACCTTC. It specifies CSADGVYGYTF.

This chain uses TRBV9 with TRBJ2-1; a possible D gene is TRBD2 (6 bases). Trimming left V 4 bases short and J 0 bases short, with 14 bases between. The germline V gene encodes CDR1 SGDLS and CDR2 YYNGEE. The CDR3 is 16 residues long. In nucleotides, the CDR3 is TGTGCCAGCAGCCGTACGGGGGAGGACTCCTACAATGAGCAGTTCTTC. Translation: CASSRTGEDSYNEQFF.

This clone was seen a few times. This chain connects TRBV6-1 to TRBJ1-5; perhaps TRBD1 as D (6 bases). The CDR3 extends over 14 amino acids. CDR1 and CDR2 (germline): MNHNS, SASEGT. The ends were cut back, 5 bases at V and 7 bases at J, with 15 bases in the middle. The CDR3, as DNA: TGTGCCAGCAGTCCGACAGGATTGGAGCAGCCCCAGCATTTT. The encoded protein is CASSPTGLEQPQHF.

The rearrangement uses TRBV7-8 and TRBJ2-7; 8 bases map to TRBD1. The CDR3 consists of 14 residues. Germline trimming cut 5 bases from V and 7 bases from J; bases unmatched to any gene: 10. CDR1 is SGHVS, CDR2 FQNEAQ, per germline. CDR3 bases: TGTGCCAGCAGCCTGGGACAGGAGTACGAAGAGCAGTACTTC. Translation gives CASSLGQEYEEQYF.

This rearrangement joins TRBV27 to TRBJ2-5; 11 bases map to TRBD1. This CDR3 contains 16 residues. Trimming at V came to 4 bases and at J to 4 bases, leaving 8 bases not matched to a gene. Germline V gene data show CDR1 as MNHEY and CDR2 as SMNVEV (reference sequence). CDR3 residues: CASSSLDRGRVETQYF. The CDR3 bases are TGTGCCAGCAGTTCCCTGGACAGGGGGCGGGTAGAGACCCAGTACTTC.

The CDR3 DNA is TGTGCCAGCTCACCGCCGGGACAGGGGAAACTAACTAATGAAAAACTGTTTTTT. It codes for CASSPPGQGKLTNEKLFF. The rearrangement joins TRBV18 to TRBJ1-4, with 10 nucleotides matching TRBD1. This CDR3 is built from 18 residues. J lost 1 base, V lost 3 bases, and 8 bases had no gene match. Germline V lookup: CDR1 KGHSH, CDR2 LQKENI.

The chain employs TRBV10-2 and TRBJ2-1; TRBD2 matches at 10 bases. V lost 7 bases to trimming and J lost 4 bases; unmatched junction nucleotides: 4. The CDR3 has 14 residues. The germline gives CDR1 WSHSY, CDR2 SAAADI. CDR3 loop: CASTGLASYNEQFF. CDR3 in DNA: TGCGCCAGCACGGGACTAGCGTCTTACAATGAGCAGTTCTTC.

This chain links TRBV19 with TRBJ2-7, with 9 bases lining up with TRBD1. V lost 5 bases and J lost 3; bases outside the gene matches: 8. Germline V gene sequence: CDR1 LNHDA, CDR2 SQIVND (reference sequence). The CDR3 spans 15 residues. This CDR3 is CASSLGTGTYYEQYF. In DNA, the CDR3 is TGTGCCAGTAGTCTCGGGACAGGGACTTACTACGAGCAGTACTTC.

The V and J genes are TRBV29-1 and TRBJ2-5; perhaps TRBD1 as D (5 bases). Germline assignment: CDR1 SQVTM and CDR2 ANQGSEA. V was shortened by 5 bases and J by 5 bases, with 12 bases between the two germline ends. The CDR3 has 12 amino acids. The CDR3 reads CSVRQGYETQYF. In nucleotides, the CDR3 is TGCAGCGTTCGGCAGGGTTACGAGACCCAGTACTTC.

This chain joins TRBV10-3 and TRBJ2-3; no definite D call. Trimming removed 6 bases at V and 1 base at J, with 8 bases between. This CDR3 has 13 residues. Germline loops: CDR1 ENHRY, CDR2 SYGVKD. The CDR3 nucleotides read TGTGCCATCAGGACGGAGCGCACAGATACGCAGTATTTT. It codes for CAIRTERTDTQYF.

The V and J genes are TRBV30 and TRBJ1-2, with D possibly TRBD1 on 5 matching bases. The V end lost 4 bases, the J end lost 4 bases, and 19 bases lay between the germline ends. This CDR3 spans 15 amino acids. The germline V gene encodes CDR1 GTSNPN and CDR2 SVGIG (reference sequence). Here the CDR3 DNA reads TGTGCCTGGACCGCTATAGGTACGGGGGGCTATGGCTACACCTTC. Protein sequence: CAWTAIGTGGYGYTF. The whole variable domain, filled in from reference TRBV30 and TRBJ1-2, reads SQTIHQWPATLVQPVGSPLSLECTVEGTSNPNLYWYRQAAGRGLQLLFYSVGIGQISSEVPQNLSASRPQDRQFILSSKKLLLSDSGFYLCAWTAIGTGGYGYTFGSGTRLTVV.

This clone was seen a handful of times. The chain links TRBV19 to TRBJ1-2; D is unresolved. This CDR3 comprises 14 residues. Germline-derived CDR1 and CDR2 are LNHDA and SQIVND (reference sequence). Trimming pared 3 bases from V and 5 bases from J, leaving 13 bases between. CDR3 coding DNA: TGTGCCAGTAGTATGGGTGGCCCGAGGTATGGCTACACCTTC. Encoded protein: CASSMGGPRYGYTF. The variable domain in full, completed from reference TRBV19 and TRBJ1-2, reads DGGITQSPKYLFRKEGQNVTLSCEQNLNHDAMYWYRQDPGQGLRLIYYSQIVNDFQKGDIAEGYSVSREKKESFPLTVTSAQKNPTAFYLCASSMGGPRYGYTFGSGTRLTVV.

In DNA form, the CDR3 reads TGTGCCTGGAACCGGGACAGCTACGACTATGGCTACACCTTC. Amino acid sequence: CAWNRDSYDYGYTF. The chain uses TRBV30 and TRBJ1-2; 7 bases agree with TRBD1. Unmatched junction bases numbered 8, after V lost 4 bases and J lost 3 bases. The length of the CDR3 is 14 residues. CDR1 is GTSNPN, CDR2 SVGIG, per germline (reference sequence).

This chain connects TRBV5-1 to TRBJ2-1, with 10 positions matching TRBD1. The J segment lost 8 bases and the V segment lost 4 bases, leaving 6 bases of the junction unmatched. Germline CDR1 reads SGHRS; CDR2 reads YFSETQ. The CDR3 is 14 amino acids. DNA of the CDR3: TGCGCCAGCAGCCCCGGACAGGGGGAGGATGAGCAGTTCTTC. Translated, it gives CASSPGQGEDEQFF.

V gene TRBV27 combines with J gene TRBJ1-2; D might be TRBD1 (5 bases). CDR1 is MNHEY, CDR2 SMNVEV, per germline (reference sequence). V was clipped by 0 bases and J by 0 bases, with 8 bases between them. The CDR3 length is 15 residues. CDR3 loop: CASSLSRGANYGYTF. CDR3 DNA: TGTGCCAGCAGTTTATCGCGGGGGGCTAACTATGGCTACACCTTC.

In this sample, this clone turned up once. The rearrangement joins TRBV5-5 to TRBJ2-7; TRBD1 matches 7 bases. CDR1 is SGHKS, CDR2 YYEKEE, per germline (reference sequence). The V and J ends lost 7 bases and 2 bases, in that order; junction bases with no gene match: 6. The CDR3 is 13 residues long. The CDR3 spells CASWSGGTYEQYF. The CDR3, as DNA: TGTGCCAGCTGGTCAGGGGGTACCTACGAGCAGTACTTC.

This clone was detected only once. The genes are TRBV7-9 and TRBJ2-5; D is possibly TRBD2 (5 bases). The germline CDR1 and CDR2 sequences are SEHNR and FQNEAQ (reference sequence). This CDR3 has 13 amino acids. Trimming took 8 bases from V and 0 from J, leaving 10 bases between them. DNA of the CDR3: TGTGCCAGCCTTCCGGGGTACCAAGAGACCCAGTACTTC. It encodes CASLPGYQETQYF.

J is TRBJ2-3 and V is TRBV5-6; 9 nucleotides agree with TRBD1. The CDR3 totals 17 residues. Germline V CDR1 and CDR2: SGHDT, YYEEEE. The ends lost 0 bases at V and 5 bases at J; junction bases unmatched: 10. The CDR3 reads CASSLAGQGRLGDTQYF. DNA of the CDR3: TGTGCCAGCAGCTTGGCGGGACAGGGCCGACTCGGAGATACGCAGTATTTT.

The rearrangement joins TRBV7-6 to TRBJ2-1; TRBD2 aligns across 10 bases. V was clipped by 1 base and J by 3 bases; unmatched bases: 0. In germline, CDR1 is SGHVS, CDR2 FNYEAQ. This CDR3 has 15 residues. As DNA, the CDR3 is TGTGCCAGCAGCTTAGGACTAGCGGGCTACAATGAGCAGTTCTTC. This sequence encodes CASSLGLAGYNEQFF.

This sequence joins TRBV7-9 and TRBJ2-5; 8 nucleotides line up with TRBD1. The J call may be incorrect, as the DNA end agrees better with TRBJ2-7. The CDR3 spans 16 residues. Germline V CDR1 and CDR2: SEHNR, FQNEAQ (reference sequence). The CDR3 sequence is CASSYPQTGDSYEQYF. CDR3 nucleotide sequence: TGTGCCAGCAGTTACCCGCAGACAGGGGACTCCTACGAGCAGTACTTC.